Presented here are 23 T cell receptor beta chains from one specimen sequenced in a study of T-cell reconstitution after alpha-beta-depleted transplantation in children. The authors prepared the TCRbeta library with unique molecular identifiers. MiXCR was run by TCRdb on the PCR reads, yielding one entry per CDR3 protein. The profile covers 200,000 to 250,000 distinct CDR3 sequences, with 24% appearing a single time and under 5.5% taken by the ten largest. The sequencing used PBMCs, mostly from graft donor cells, collected 360 days after TCRalphabeta/CD19-depleted stem cell transplant. These receptors were obtained from a female patient aged 2-9 years who had a stem cell transplant for congenital amegakaryocytic thrombocytopenia, so the T cells may come from the graft donor.

The chain carries TRBV6-1 and TRBJ1-4; 7 bases map to TRBD1. In germline, CDR1 is MNHNS, CDR2 SASEGT. The V segment lost 6 bases and the J segment 4 bases; nucleotides outside the gene matches: 5. This CDR3 contains 14 residues. CDR3 nucleotide sequence: TGTGCCAGCAGCCCGGGACAGCTTAATGAAAAACTGTTTTTT. As protein: CASSPGQLNEKLFF.

The DNA for the CDR3 is TGTGCCAGCAGTGGACAGGGGAAATACGAGCAGTACTTC. The encoded protein is CASSGQGKYEQYF. V is TRBV27 and J is TRBJ2-7; 9 bases align to TRBD1. J lost 4 bases, V lost 5 bases, and 3 bases had no gene match. The CDR3 extends over 13 amino acids. Per germline, CDR1 MNHEY and CDR2 SMNVEV (reference sequence).

CDR3: CATRRRKKIDTNTEAFF. In DNA form, the CDR3 reads TGTGCCACCAGACGGCGGAAAAAGATCGACACGAACACTGAAGCTTTCTTT. The rearrangement links TRBV12-3 or TRBV12-4 to TRBJ1-1, with D unresolved. The CDR3 contains 17 residues. V lost 10 bases and J lost 1, with 25 bases in between.

This clonotype has just a few counts. CDR3 region: CASSQGQDRGWTEAFF. The CDR3 DNA is TGCGCCAGCAGCCAAGGGCAAGACAGGGGTTGGACTGAAGCTTTCTTT. This chain joins TRBV4-1 and TRBJ1-1; 8 bases fit TRBD1. V was pared by 1 base and J by 5 bases, with 9 bases of the junction left unmatched. Germline V lookup: CDR1 MGHRA, CDR2 YSYEKL. This CDR3 has 16 amino acids.

The chain joins TRBV7-9 to TRBJ1-1; D call uncertain. The CDR3 is 15 residues long. Trimming removed 5 bases at V and 2 bases at J, with 15 bases between. Germline V CDR1 and CDR2: SEHNR, FQNEAQ (reference sequence). The CDR3 protein is CASSLGEGFNTEAFF. Written as DNA, the CDR3 is TGTGCCAGCAGCCTCGGAGAGGGCTTTAACACTGAAGCTTTCTTT.

The chain links TRBV20-1 to TRBJ2-3, with 11 bases that match TRBD2. J was trimmed by 5 bases and V by 6 bases; bases with no gene match: 10. The CDR3 length is 15 residues. Germline assignment: CDR1 DFQATT and CDR2 SNEGSKA (reference sequence). The CDR3 nucleotides read TGCAGTGCAAGTACTAGCGGGAGAGCAAGAGATACGCAGTATTTT. Protein product: CSASTSGRARDTQYF.

The CDR3 nucleotides read TGTGCCAGCAGTCTCAACAGGGGCACTGAAGCTTTCTTT. Its protein product is CASSLNRGTEAFF. The chain links TRBV28 to TRBJ1-1, with 7 positions matching TRBD1. This CDR3 is 13 amino acids long. Germline-derived CDR1 and CDR2 are MDHEN and SYDVKM. The trim removed 5 bases at V and 4 bases at J, leaving 4 bases unmatched.

The chain carries TRBV11-1 and TRBJ2-6; the D gene is possibly TRBD1 (6 bases). V was shortened by 2 bases and J by 3 bases, with 17 bases between the two germline ends. Per the germline V gene, CDR1 is SGHAT and CDR2 is FQDESV (reference sequence). The CDR3 totals 18 residues. CDR3 sequence: CASSLSNREYRGANVLTF. The DNA of the CDR3 is TGTGCCAGCAGCTTATCGAACAGGGAGTATCGTGGGGCCAACGTCCTGACTTTC.

This clonotype was seen only a few times. The V call is TRBV20-1, the J call TRBJ2-7, with TRBD2 matching over 10 bases. CDR3 size: 15 residues. After removal of 0 bases from V and 2 bases from J, the junction contained 4 bases not matched to a gene. Germline-derived CDR1 and CDR2 are DFQATT and SNEGSKA (reference sequence). The chain's CDR3 is CSARELLAGTYEQYF. In DNA form, the CDR3 reads TGCAGTGCTAGAGAGCTACTAGCGGGGACCTACGAGCAGTACTTC.

The sample holds a few counts of this clonotype. The chain employs TRBV2 and TRBJ2-3, with a possible D match to TRBD1 (5 bases). V was trimmed by 3 bases and J by 5 bases, leaving 12 bases between them. CDR3 length: 14 amino acids. The germline V gene has CDR1 SNHLY and CDR2 FYNNEI. For the CDR3, the DNA is TGTGCCAGCAGTGAGGGTAGGCAGGGAGATACGCAGTATTTT. Translation: CASSEGRQGDTQYF.

This clonotype was seen a handful of times. The chain employs TRBV28 and TRBJ2-7, with no clear D. The germline V and J ends were trimmed by 6 bases and 3 bases, with 15 bases remaining between them. Germline V gives CDR1 MDHEN, CDR2 SYDVKM. The CDR3 is 14 amino acids. CDR3 bases: TGTGCCAGCAGCCCTGACACCACAAACTACGAGCAGTACTTC. Encoded protein: CASSPDTTNYEQYF.

A few counts support this clonotype. This rearrangement joins TRBV30 to TRBJ1-2; D may be TRBD1 (5 bases). CDR3 length equals 17 residues. With 0 bases removed from V and 6 bases from J, the gap between germline ends came to 23 bases. Per the germline V gene, CDR1 is GTSNPN and CDR2 is SVGIG (reference sequence). CDR3 nucleotides: TGTGCCTGGAGTGTCGGTTGGGGGGAGTGGGCCCTCGATGGCTACACCTTC. This encodes CAWSVGWGEWALDGYTF.

The rearrangement joins TRBV15 to TRBJ2-7; 7 positions agree with TRBD2. J lost 1 base, V lost 1 base, and 4 bases had no gene match. The CDR3 contains 15 residues. Germline V gene sequence: CDR1 LNHNV, CDR2 YYDKDF (reference sequence). CDR3 loop: CATSRGLAESYEQYF. The CDR3 DNA sequence: TGTGCCACCAGCAGAGGGCTAGCGGAATCCTACGAGCAGTACTTC.

The rearrangement joins TRBV5-1 to TRBJ1-4, with D unresolved. Germline V gene lookup returns CDR1 SGHRS and CDR2 YFSETQ. CDR3 length: 14 residues. Between the trimmed V and J ends, which lost 4 bases and 10 bases, there was a span of 17 bases. The DNA of the CDR3 is TGCGCCAGCAGCCAAGGTTCCCGGGAGGTAAAACTGTTTTTT. It is translated as CASSQGSREVKLFF.

The J gene is TRBJ1-1, the V gene TRBV27; D gene uncertain. Deletions cut 8 bases from V and 11 bases from J, with 18 bases between. The CDR3 length is 12 residues. Germline loops: CDR1 MNHEY, CDR2 SMNVEV (reference sequence). CDR3 sequence: CASGRRAPQAFF. The CDR3, as DNA: TGTGCCAGCGGGAGGCGTGCCCCTCAGGCTTTCTTT.

This clonotype was found a few times. The chain links TRBV6-1 to TRBJ2-7; D ambiguous. Per germline, CDR1 MNHNS and CDR2 SASEGT. V lost 5 bases and J 0 bases, leaving 14 bases between the germline ends. CDR3 length equals 15 residues. CDR3 in amino acids: CASSHPGLSSYEQYF. CDR3 in DNA: TGTGCCAGCAGTCATCCCGGGTTAAGCTCCTACGAGCAGTACTTC.

CDR3 sequence reads: CASSLGGSYTDTQYF. Written as DNA, the CDR3 is TGCGCCAGCAGCTTGGGGGGATCCTACACAGATACGCAGTATTTT. J is TRBJ2-3 and V is TRBV5-1; D gene uncertain. The CDR3 sequence is 15 residues long. V was shortened by 0 bases and J by 2 bases, with 10 bases between the two germline ends. The germline V gene has CDR1 SGHRS and CDR2 YFSETQ.

In its sample, this clonotype was seen a few times. The V gene is TRBV19, the J gene TRBJ1-1, with a tentative D call TRBD1 (6 bases). Germline loops: CDR1 LNHDA, CDR2 SQIVND (reference sequence). Trimming removed 1 base at V and 5 bases at J, with 8 bases between. The CDR3 totals 13 residues. CDR3 DNA sequence: TGTGCCAGTAGTATAGTCAGGGGAACTGAAGCTTTCTTT. Translating gives CASSIVRGTEAFF.

This clonotype came up a few times. J is TRBJ2-2 and V is TRBV12-3 or TRBV12-4; D may be TRBD1 (6 bases). V dropped 1 base and J dropped 3 bases, with 12 bases sitting between them. The CDR3 consists of 16 residues. CDR3 coding DNA: TGTGCCAGCAGTTTAGTTCTGGGGGCAGACACCGGGGAGCTGTTTTTT. This sequence encodes CASSLVLGADTGELFF.

The chain employs TRBV20-1 and TRBJ2-5; D perhaps matches TRBD2 (5 bases). Germline assignment: CDR1 DFQATT and CDR2 SNEGSKA (reference sequence). V lost 3 bases, J lost 4 bases, and 15 bases lay in between. CDR3 length: 14 amino acids. CDR3 loop: CSASRTEAGETQYF. The CDR3 nucleotides are TGCAGTGCTAGCAGAACAGAGGCGGGAGAGACCCAGTACTTC.

This clonotype was picked up many times. This chain links TRBV12-3 or TRBV12-4 with TRBJ2-3; D perhaps matches TRBD2 (6 bases). The CDR3 sequence is 15 residues long. V was cut by 5 bases and J by 2 bases, with 14 bases left in between. CDR3 protein: CASSVIADFTDTQYF. For the CDR3, the DNA is TGTGCCAGCAGTGTAATAGCGGACTTCACAGATACGCAGTATTTT.

This clonotype has at least ten counts. The chain combines TRBV12-3 or TRBV12-4 with TRBJ1-1; no reliable D call. V was cut by 3 bases and J by 2 bases, with 7 bases left in between. This CDR3 comprises 13 residues. The DNA for the CDR3 is TGTGCCAGCAGTTTGTCTCCCAACACTGAAGCTTTCTTT. Translating gives CASSLSPNTEAFF.

The J gene is TRBJ1-1, the V gene TRBV5-1; weak D call: TRBD1 (5 bases). CDR1 and CDR2 (germline): SGHRS, YFSETQ. CDR3 length: 15 amino acids. V was clipped by 3 bases and J by 7 bases, with 19 bases between them. CDR3 DNA sequence: TGCGCCAGCAGCTATGACCCCCAGGGTTGGAATGAAGCTTTCTTT. It encodes CASSYDPQGWNEAFF.